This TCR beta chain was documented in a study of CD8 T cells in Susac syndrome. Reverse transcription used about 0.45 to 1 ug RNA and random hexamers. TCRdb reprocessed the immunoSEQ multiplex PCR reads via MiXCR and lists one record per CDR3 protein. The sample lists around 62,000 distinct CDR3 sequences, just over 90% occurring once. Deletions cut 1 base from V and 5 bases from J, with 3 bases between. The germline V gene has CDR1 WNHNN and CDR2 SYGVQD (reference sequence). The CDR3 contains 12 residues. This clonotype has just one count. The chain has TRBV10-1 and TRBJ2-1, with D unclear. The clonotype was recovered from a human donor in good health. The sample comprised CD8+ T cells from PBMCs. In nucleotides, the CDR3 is TGCGCCAGCAGTGAGTATGACAATGAGCAGTTCTTC. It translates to CASSEYDNEQFF.